Shown below are 32 T cell receptor beta chains from a single sample sequenced in a study of control samples from healthy donors and cancer patients. The repertoire was sequenced with immunoSEQ multiplex PCR; TCRdb's copy has only in-frame clones and lacks some. The sample includes about 89,000 clones, approximately 86% of them seen just once. The source material was blood. These receptors all stem from a man aged 25-45 years in good health.

This clone has at least ten counts. CDR3 sequence reads: CASSLASGGANEQFF. In DNA form, the CDR3 reads TGTGCCAGCAGCTTAGCTAGCGGGGGGGCTAATGAGCAGTTCTTC. The V call is TRBV7-9, the J call TRBJ2-1, with 11 bases that match TRBD2. CDR1 and CDR2 from the germline V gene are SEHNR and FQNEAQ (reference sequence). Trimming cost V 0 bases and J 7 bases; bases outside gene matches: 2. This CDR3 is built from 15 residues. Variable domain in full (rest from reference TRBV7-9 and TRBJ2-1): DTGVSQNPRHKITKRGQNVTFRCDPISEHNRLYWYRQTLGQGPEFLTYFQNEAQLEKSRLLSDRFSAERPKGSFSTLEIQRTEQGDSAMYLCASSLASGGANEQFFGPGTRLTVL.

CDR3 in amino acids: CAWTMGVAGDEQFF. CDR3 nucleotide sequence: TGTGCCTGGACCATGGGGGTAGCGGGGGATGAGCAGTTCTTC. The gene calls are TRBV30 and TRBJ2-1, with TRBD2 matching 9 bases. The CDR3 has 14 amino acids. Per germline, CDR1 GTSNPN and CDR2 SVGIG (reference sequence). Trimming cost V 4 bases and J 8 bases; bases outside gene matches: 9.

V usage is TRBV30 and J usage is TRBJ2-7, with 8 bases matching TRBD2. Germline V gene sequence: CDR1 GTSNPN, CDR2 SVGIG (reference sequence). The junction had 5 bases not matched to a gene; V was cut back by 3 bases and J by 1 base. CDR3 length equals 14 residues. CDR3 in amino acids: CAWRRGGPSYEQYF. As DNA, the CDR3 is TGTGCCTGGAGACGGGGGGGGCCGTCCTACGAGCAGTACTTC.

V is TRBV24-1 and J is TRBJ1-4; 9 bases match TRBD1. The CDR3 totals 15 residues. Germline CDR1 reads KGHDR; CDR2 reads SFDVKD. Losses at the gene ends were 2 bases for V and 7 bases for J; bases not matched to a gene: 4. In DNA, the CDR3 is TGTGCCACCAGTGATTCACAGGGGGCAGTTGAAAAACTGTTTTTT. Translating gives CATSDSQGAVEKLFF.

The V call is TRBV27, the J call TRBJ1-1; D gene uncertain. The CDR3 runs 15 residues. Trimming took 0 bases from V and 0 from J, leaving 8 bases between them. The germline CDR1 and CDR2 sequences are MNHEY and SMNVEV (reference sequence). CDR3 coding DNA: TGTGCCAGCAGTTTATCTCGGACCATGAACACTGAAGCTTTCTTT. This gives the protein CASSLSRTMNTEAFF.

The chain recombines TRBV6-1 with TRBJ2-7; D possibly matches TRBD1 or TRBD2 (5 bases each). Looked up from germline, CDR1 is MNHNS and CDR2 is SASEGT. This CDR3 has 13 amino acids. Deletions cut 0 bases from V and 9 bases from J, with 12 bases between. CDR3 bases: TGTGCCAGCAGTGAAGCTCGTGTAGGGACGCAGTACTTC. Its protein is CASSEARVGTQYF.

The genes are TRBV18 and TRBJ1-1; D unclear. V was shortened by 2 bases and J by 1 base, with 8 bases between the two germline ends. Germline V lookup: CDR1 KGHSH, CDR2 LQKENI. The CDR3 spans 14 residues. CDR3 nucleotides: TGTGCCAGCTCACCAGTTGATGAGAACACTGAAGCTTTCTTT. Translating gives CASSPVDENTEAFF.

The gene calls are TRBV28 and TRBJ1-2, with 9 bases that match TRBD1. The J segment lost 4 bases and the V segment lost 4 bases, leaving 7 bases of the junction unmatched. The CDR3 length is 15 residues. Germline V gene lookup returns CDR1 MDHEN and CDR2 SYDVKM. DNA for the CDR3: TGTGCCAGCAGTTCACAGGGGGCTTTAGGCTATGGCTACACCTTC. This sequence encodes CASSSQGALGYGYTF.

The rearrangement links TRBV5-1 to TRBJ2-7; D gene unclear. This CDR3 comprises 14 residues. Germline V lookup: CDR1 SGHRS, CDR2 YFSETQ. Trimming took off 0 bases at V and 4 bases at J, with 11 bases between the two ends. The CDR3, as DNA: TGCGCCAGCAGCTTGGCCGGGTTTGGGTACGAGCAGTACTTC. It translates to CASSLAGFGYEQYF.

The V gene is TRBV6-5, the J gene TRBJ1-1; D is unresolved. The germline V gene has CDR1 MNHEY and CDR2 SVGAGI. The V end lost 5 bases, the J end lost 1 base, and 11 bases lay between the germline ends. The CDR3 extends over 14 amino acids. CDR3 DNA sequence: TGTGCCAGCAGTCAACGTAGGGAGAACACTGAAGCTTTCTTT. As protein: CASSQRRENTEAFF.

A few counts support this clone. The chain recombines TRBV5-1 with TRBJ1-1; D unresolved. With 0 bases removed from V and 5 bases from J, the gap between germline ends came to 11 bases. This CDR3 comprises 14 residues. Per the germline V gene, CDR1 is SGHRS and CDR2 is YFSETQ. The CDR3, as DNA: TGCGCCAGCAGCTTGGGGCCCGGAGGGACTGAAGCTTTCTTT. As protein: CASSLGPGGTEAFF.

The gene calls are TRBV7-2 and TRBJ2-2, with 7 bases fitting TRBD2. CDR1 is SGHTA and CDR2 is FQGNSA in the germline V gene. There are 16 residues in the CDR3. Losses at the gene ends were 0 bases for V and 6 bases for J; bases not matched to a gene: 7. The CDR3 nucleotides read TGTGCCAGCAGCTTAGCAGGCCTAGCGGTATCCGGGGAGCTGTTTTTT. Translating it yields CASSLAGLAVSGELFF.

V usage is TRBV5-5 and J usage is TRBJ2-1; D may be TRBD1 or TRBD2 (5 bases each). CDR1 and CDR2 (germline): SGHKS, YYEKEE (reference sequence). The CDR3 is made up of 13 amino acids. Trimming shortened V by 4 bases and J by 7 bases, and 12 bases separated the two germline ends. The CDR3 DNA reads as TGTGCCAGCAGCCCGGGATGGGGGAATGAGCAGTTCTTC. It translates to CASSPGWGNEQFF.

The V gene is TRBV19, the J gene TRBJ1-2; TRBD1 matches 10 bases. V lost 7 bases to trimming and J lost 7 bases; unmatched junction nucleotides: 15. The germline CDR1 and CDR2 sequences are LNHDA and SQIVND (reference sequence). The CDR3 is made up of 16 amino acids. CDR3 loop: CASTPPRGQGTGGYTF. The CDR3 DNA sequence: TGTGCCAGTACCCCCCCAAGGGGACAGGGGACGGGTGGCTACACCTTC. The full variable domain, rest sourced from reference TRBV19 and TRBJ1-2, is DGGITQSPKYLFRKEGQNVTLSCEQNLNHDAMYWYRQDPGQGLRLIYYSQIVNDFQKGDIAEGYSVSREKKESFPLTVTSAQKNPTAFYLCASTPPRGQGTGGYTFGSGTRLTVV.

In DNA form, the CDR3 reads TGTGCCAGCAGCTCAGCCGGGGGCATGAACACTGAAGCTTTCTTT. It codes for CASSSAGGMNTEAFF. The chain joins TRBV11-2 to TRBJ1-1; the D gene is possibly TRBD1 (6 bases). This CDR3 has 15 residues. Germline CDR1 reads SGHAT; CDR2 reads FQNNGV. Trimming stripped 4 bases from V and 0 bases from J, with 12 bases between.

This chain links TRBV9 with TRBJ2-1, with 8 bases fitting TRBD2. The germline V gene has CDR1 SGDLS and CDR2 YYNGEE. Trimming removed 4 bases from V and 7 bases from J; junction bases left unmatched: 4. CDR3 length: 13 amino acids. CDR3 DNA: TGTGCCAGCAGCTTAGGACTAGCAAATGAGCAGTTCTTC. Translating gives CASSLGLANEQFF.

The chain has TRBV11-2 and TRBJ2-7; 7 bases match TRBD2. Trimming took 2 bases from V and 5 from J; bases not matched to a gene: 3. The CDR3 sequence is 13 residues long. Germline CDR1 SGHAT, CDR2 FQNNGV. The chain's CDR3 is CASSLLGGDEQYV. The DNA of the CDR3 is TGTGCCAGCAGCTTATTGGGAGGGGACGAGCAGTACGTC.

This clone was observed once. V gene TRBV9 combines with J gene TRBJ2-2, with 9 bases matching TRBD2. The germline V gene encodes CDR1 SGDLS and CDR2 YYNGEE. With V trimmed by 5 bases and J by 0 bases, 2 bases remained unmatched. The CDR3 totals 15 residues. CDR3 sequence (DNA): TGTGCCAGCAGTGCGGGGGGGCCGAACACCGGGGAGCTGTTTTTT. Translation: CASSAGGPNTGELFF.

The J gene is TRBJ1-4, the V gene TRBV14, with D tentatively TRBD1 (5 bases). V shed 3 bases and J shed 4 bases, with 12 bases lying between them. Per germline, CDR1 SGHDN and CDR2 FVKESK. The CDR3 has 15 residues. DNA for the CDR3: TGTGCCAGCAGCCAGCGGCAGGGAAATAATGAAAAACTGTTTTTT. It yields the protein CASSQRQGNNEKLFF.

The V gene is TRBV19, the J gene TRBJ1-6; D call uncertain. Germline values: CDR1 LNHDA, CDR2 SQIVND (reference sequence). The CDR3 is 14 residues long. The V end was cut by 9 bases, the J end by 4 bases, with 13 bases between. Here the CDR3 reads CASRHRAYNSPLHF. CDR3 nucleotides: TGTGCCAGCCGACATAGGGCTTATAATTCACCCCTCCACTTT.

This chain connects TRBV5-5 to TRBJ1-4; 10 bases fit TRBD1. The CDR3 runs 15 residues. From germline, CDR1 is SGHKS and CDR2 YYEKEE (reference sequence). Trimming cost V 5 bases and J 8 bases; bases outside gene matches: 9. In nucleotides, the CDR3 is TGTGCCAGCAGTGCCGACAGGGGGCATGAAGAAAAACTGTTTTTT. Translated, it gives CASSADRGHEEKLFF. The variable domain in full, with the rest retrieved from reference TRBV5-5 and TRBJ1-4, is DAGVTQSPTHLIKTRGQQVTLRCSPISGHKSVSWYQQVLGQGPQFIFQYYEKEERGRGNFPDRFSARQFPNYSSELNVNALLLGDSALYLCASSADRGHEEKLFFGSGTQLSVL.

This clone was seen a few times. J is TRBJ2-4 and V is TRBV9, with TRBD1 identical over 7 bases. This CDR3 region has 14 residues. CDR1 and CDR2 (germline): SGDLS, YYNGEE. V lost 3 bases and J lost 6; bases outside the gene matches: 6. As DNA, the CDR3 is TGTGCCAGCAGCGCGGGACAGCAATTAAACATTCAGTACTTC. Protein: CASSAGQQLNIQYF.

This chain uses TRBV30 with TRBJ1-1; D perhaps matches TRBD1 (6 bases). Germline CDR1 is GTSNPN and CDR2 is SVGIG (reference sequence). This CDR3 comprises 17 residues. V lost 5 bases, J lost 1 base, and 23 bases lay in between. The CDR3 is CAWAEQGLKSANTEAFF. DNA of the CDR3: TGTGCCTGGGCTGAGCAGGGGTTAAAGAGTGCGAACACTGAAGCTTTCTTT.

The DNA for the CDR3 is TGTGCCAGCAGTGAGACAGCGAATCAGCCCCAGCATTTT. This translates into CASSETANQPQHF. V is TRBV6-1 and J is TRBJ1-5, with D maybe TRBD1 (5 bases). Germline values: CDR1 MNHNS, CDR2 SASEGT. The CDR3 sequence is 13 residues long. The V and J ends lost 3 bases and 4 bases respectively, with 7 bases between them.

The genes are TRBV6-5 and TRBJ1-2; weak D call: TRBD1 (5 bases). The CDR3 covers 14 residues. The ends were cut back, 2 bases at V and 4 bases at J, with 11 bases in the middle. CDR1 and CDR2 (germline): MNHEY, SVGAGI. This chain's CDR3 is CASSYEVGPYGYTF. CDR3 sequence (DNA): TGTGCCAGCAGTTACGAAGTGGGACCCTATGGCTACACCTTC.

This rearrangement joins TRBV14 to TRBJ1-1, with TRBD1 as a possible D gene (5 bases). V gave up 6 bases and J gave up 11 bases, with 13 bases separating them. The CDR3 has 11 residues. Germline values: CDR1 SGHDN, CDR2 FVKESK. The CDR3 spells CASSFDSIAFF. CDR3 sequence (DNA): TGTGCCAGCAGTTTCGACAGTATCGCTTTCTTT.

The chain is built from TRBV6-5 and TRBJ1-4, with D possibly TRBD1 on 6 matching bases. Looked up from germline, CDR1 is MNHEY and CDR2 is SVGAGI. V was trimmed by 0 bases and J by 10 bases, leaving 6 bases between them. The CDR3 covers 12 residues. CDR3: CASSYSGGKLFF. The CDR3 region has the DNA TGTGCCAGCAGTTACTCAGGGGGAAAACTGTTTTTT.

The chain joins TRBV24-1 to TRBJ1-1; D is uncertain. Germline V gene lookup returns CDR1 KGHDR and CDR2 SFDVKD. The CDR3 covers 14 residues. Trimming took 0 bases from V and 0 from J, leaving 4 bases between them. This chain's CDR3 is CATSDLRVNTEAFF. CDR3 nucleotide sequence: TGTGCCACCAGTGATTTGAGGGTGAACACTGAAGCTTTCTTT.

This sequence joins TRBV5-6 and TRBJ1-4; D remains unclear. The CDR3 is 14 amino acids. V was clipped by 4 bases and J by 7 bases, with 14 bases between them. CDR1 SGHDT and CDR2 YYEEEE come from the germline V gene. CDR3 region: CASSAGFRVEKLFF. CDR3 DNA: TGTGCCAGCAGCGCCGGGTTCCGGGTTGAAAAACTGTTTTTT.

This clone came up once. The chain recombines TRBV6-5 with TRBJ1-1; D ambiguous. Trimming cost V 5 bases and J 7 bases, with 11 bases left between them. CDR1 and CDR2 (germline): MNHEY, SVGAGI. The CDR3 length is 12 residues. The CDR3 coding sequence is TGTGCCAGCAGTCGGTACCGGGATGAAGCTTTCTTT. Its protein is CASSRYRDEAFF.

The chain joins TRBV7-3 to TRBJ1-6; D remains unclear. Germline loops: CDR1 SGHTA, CDR2 FQGTGA. The CDR3 runs to 14 residues. V was pared by 2 bases and J by 9 bases, with 11 bases between. The CDR3 coding sequence is TGTGCCAGCAGCTTAGGGTTGATGGGTTCACCCCTCCACTTT. Protein: CASSLGLMGSPLHF.

The chain recombines TRBV30 with TRBJ1-2; a possible D gene is TRBD1 (5 bases). CDR1 and CDR2 (germline): GTSNPN, SVGIG (reference sequence). The CDR3 length is 13 residues. The germline V and J ends were trimmed by 3 bases and 4 bases, with 12 bases remaining between them. The CDR3 DNA reads TGTGCCTGGAGCCCCGGGGGAGCCTATGGCTACACCTTC. This gives the protein CAWSPGGAYGYTF.